These T cell receptor beta chains were read from a single sample in a study of shared clonotypes between healthy human individuals. Libraries were prepared by immunoSEQ multiplex PCR; TCRdb keeps only in-frame clonotypes and omits some of them. The table shows 2 million to 2.5 million clones, with 95% occurring only once. Sequencing used naive CD4+ T cells sorted from blood. The receptors derive from a man between 18 and 35 years old in good health. CDR3s include the opening cysteine and the closing phenylalanine or tryptophan. The D gene is left open where the match is weak.

TRBJ1-6,.,TRBV5-1,CASSLPGGEASPLHF,TGCGCCAGCAGCTTGCCGGGGGGAGAGGCTTCACCCCTCCACTTT
TRBJ1-5,TRBD1,TRBV6-5,CASSPRDSPNQPQHF,TGTGCCAGCAGTCCCCGGGACAGCCCAAATCAGCCCCAGCATTTT
TRBJ2-7,.,TRBV18,CASSPIFQVAYEQYF,TGTGCCAGCTCACCAATTTTTCAGGTGGCCTACGAGCAGTACTTC
TRBJ2-1,.,TRBV7-9,CASSPLEIGSYNEQFF,TGTGCCAGCAGCCCCCTTGAGATCGGCTCCTACAATGAGCAGTTCTTC
TRBJ2-2,.,TRBV4-2,CASSQGGGASTGELFF,TGTGCCAGCAGCCAGGGAGGCGGAGCTAGTACCGGGGAGCTGTTTTTT
TRBJ1-3,.,TRBV19,CASSRGTGFGNTIYF,TGTGCCAGCTCTAGGGGTACCGGCTTTGGAAACACCATATATTTT
TRBJ2-7,.,TRBV4-1,CASSQGLRSYEQYF,TGCGCCAGCAGCCAAGGACTGCGCTCCTACGAGCAGTACTTC
TRBJ2-2,TRBD1,TRBV10-3,CAITGRGTGGAGELFF,TGTGCCATCACCGGGCGCGGGACAGGGGGCGCCGGGGAGCTGTTTTTT
TRBJ1-1,TRBD1,TRBV29-1,CSVGQGVNTEAFF,TGCAGCGTAGGACAGGGAGTCAACACTGAAGCTTTCTTT
TRBJ2-3,TRBD2,TRBV2,CASSALLAGVSTDTQYF,TGTGCCAGCAGTGCACTACTAGCGGGGGTTAGCACAGATACGCAGTATTTT
TRBJ2-2,TRBD2,TRBV18,CASSSGLAGGELFF,TGTGCCAGCTCATCGGGACTAGCGGGCGGGGAGCTGTTTTTT
TRBJ2-7,TRBD1,TRBV6-5,CASSRTGIYEQYF,TGTGCCAGCAGTAGGACAGGGATTTACGAGCAGTACTTC
TRBJ2-2,.,TRBV6-5,CASSYSGPNTGELFF,TGTGCCAGCAGTTACTCGGGACCCAACACCGGGGAGCTGTTTTTT
TRBJ1-2,TRBD1,TRBV6-5,CASSRGQDYGYTF,TGTGCCAGCAGCCGCGGACAGGACTATGGCTACACCTTC
TRBJ2-7,.,TRBV6-5,CASSYSIQYSYEQYF,TGTGCCAGCAGTTACTCGATACAGTACAGCTACGAGCAGTACTTC
TRBJ1-4,.,TRBV4-1,CASSPTGGTNEKLFF,TGCGCCAGCAGCCCAACTGGAGGGACTAATGAAAAACTGTTTTTT
TRBJ2-2,TRBD1,TRBV29-1,CSVRAGQGETNTGELFF,TGCAGTGTTCGAGCTGGACAGGGGGAGACGAACACCGGGGAGCTGTTTTTT
TRBJ2-5,.,TRBV5-4,CASSLGRSRGTGETQYF,TGTGCCAGCAGCTTGGGCCGCAGTCGGGGAACCGGCGAGACCCAGTACTTC
TRBJ2-3,.,TRBV19,CASSWSVIDRDTQYF,TGTGCCAGTAGTTGGTCGGTTATCGACAGGGATACGCAGTATTTT
TRBJ2-1,.,TRBV27,CASSFWSSSYNEQFF,TGTGCCAGCAGTTTTTGGAGCTCCTCCTACAATGAGCAGTTCTTC
TRBJ2-1,.,TRBV6-6,CASTRDNEQFF,TGTGCCAGTACGAGGGACAATGAGCAGTTCTTC
TRBJ1-5,.,TRBV27,CASSFTGNQPQHF,TGTGCCAGCAGTTTCACCGGCAATCAGCCCCAGCATTTT
TRBJ2-6,.,TRBV5-1,CASSLIAGSGANVLTF,TGCGCCAGCAGCTTGATCGCGGGCTCTGGGGCCAACGTCCTGACTTTC
TRBJ1-1,.,TRBV9,CASSVGDKSPEAFF,TGTGCCAGCAGCGTAGGGGACAAATCCCCTGAAGCTTTCTTT